One and the same sample provided the 23 T cell receptor beta chains below, sequenced in a study of T cells in women clearing cervical HPV infection. The protocol was immunoSEQ multiplex PCR, while the TCRdb copy is restricted to in-frame clones and leaves out a portion. The table gives 30,000 or so clones; the top ten clones make up around 9.2% of it. The sequenced sample was blood buffy coat. These receptors originate from a woman aged 18-70 years with a cervical HPV16 infection that either progressed to CIN3+ or cleared (not recorded which).

Regarding this clone: The missing CDR3 end, 3 residues past where the read stops, is filled in from the germline J gene. The rearrangement uses TRBV19 and TRBJ1-2; unclear D gene. This CDR3 contains 17 residues. Germline lookup yields CDR1 LNHDA and CDR2 SQIVND (reference sequence). The sequenced CDR3 bases are TGTGCCAGTAGTACACTCGCCCAGCGGGAGCCGGGGAAAACC. Amino acids: CASSTLAQREPGKT. The entire CDR3 reads CASSTLAQREPGKTYTF.

A note on this clone: The observed sequence ends 3 residues before the CDR3 terminus, with the missing tail filled in from the germline J gene. This sequence joins TRBV20-1 and TRBJ2-1; 11 positions agree with TRBD2. In germline, CDR1 is DFQATT, CDR2 SNEGSKA (reference sequence). This CDR3 region has 16 residues. The V gene end was trimmed by 6 bases and the J gene end by 5 bases; junction bases not matched to a gene: 12. The CDR3 DNA, read in part, is TGCAGTGCGGAAAAGGGACTAGCGGTACTGAACAATGAG. It translates to CSAEKGLAVLNNE. The CDR3, in full, reads CSAEKGLAVLNNEQFF.

In regard to this clone: The DNA ends 3 residues before the CDR3 does, and the rest of the CDR3 is filled in from the germline J gene. The chain has TRBV19 and TRBJ2-6; D is possibly TRBD1 (5 bases). The CDR3 spans 15 residues. Germline CDR1 reads LNHDA; CDR2 reads SQIVND (reference sequence). V shed 6 bases and J shed 0 bases, with 9 bases lying between them. CDR3 in amino acids: CASRQDHSGANVLTF. CDR3 DNA (partial): TGTGCCAGTAGACAGGATCACTCTGGGGCCAACGTC. The variable domain in full, completed from reference TRBV19 and TRBJ2-6, reads DGGITQSPKYLFRKEGQNVTLSCEQNLNHDAMYWYRQDPGQGLRLIYYSQIVNDFQKGDIAEGYSVSREKKESFPLTVTSAQKNPTAFYLCASRQDHSGANVLTFGAGSRLTVL.

As regards this clone: The CDR3 end is not reached by the read, which stops 3 residues before it; the germline J gene fills it in. The chain is built from TRBV20-1 and TRBJ2-7; 10 nucleotides agree with TRBD2. With 6 bases clipped from V and 4 bases from J, the junction kept 9 bases outside the gene matches. The CDR3 sequence is 14 residues long. Germline V gene data show CDR1 as DFQATT and CDR2 as SNEGSKA (reference sequence). The DNA read from the CDR3 is TGCAGTGCAGCGGGAACTAGCGGGATATACGAG. It encodes CSAAGTSGIYE. From start to end, the CDR3 is CSAAGTSGIYEQYF.

With regard to this clone: Read data end 3 residues before the CDR3 end; the end is taken from the germline J gene. The chain couples TRBV6-1 to TRBJ2-2; no reliable D call. V lost 1 base to trimming and J lost 4 bases, with 4 bases between them. Germline CDR1 MNHNS, CDR2 SASEGT. CDR3 length: 13 amino acids. CDR3 bases read: TGTGCCAGCAGTGAAGTAATCACCGGGGAG. Its translation is CASSEVITGE. The entire CDR3 protein is CASSEVITGELFF.

Worth noting for this clone: The observed sequence ends 3 residues before the CDR3 terminus, with the missing tail filled in from the germline J gene. The chain couples TRBV4-2 to TRBJ2-3; D is undetermined. CDR1 and CDR2 (germline): LGHNA, YNFKEQ. The CDR3 length is 14 residues. The V and J ends lost 0 bases and 2 bases respectively, with 6 bases between them. The CDR3 DNA, read in part, is TGTGCCAGCAGCCAAGATCCGTTCACAGATACG. Protein: CASSQDPFTDT. In full, the CDR3 is CASSQDPFTDTQYF.

The CDR3 sequence: CASSSDREVYEQYF. The sequenced CDR3 bases are TGTGCCAGCAGTTCGGACAGGGAAGTCTACGAG. The chain couples TRBV12-3 or TRBV12-4 to TRBJ2-7, with TRBD1 matching 8 bases. Sequencing ends 3 residues short of the CDR3 end; the germline J gene provides the rest. The trim removed 4 bases at V and 3 bases at J, leaving 5 bases unmatched. The CDR3 runs to 14 residues.

Concerning this clone itself: From the germline J gene comes the end of the CDR3, since the read stops 3 residues before it. Distinct nucleotide sequences in the sample also encode this CDR3. The rearrangement links TRBV7-3 to TRBJ2-3; TRBD1 matches 11 bases. V dropped 1 base and J dropped 5; count of bases not matched to a gene: 8. CDR1 is SGHTA, CDR2 FQGTGA, per germline. This CDR3 has 17 amino acids. CDR3 DNA, as far as it was read: TGTGCCAGCAGCTTAAGTTTAAGGGGACAGGGGGGAGATACG. Its protein is CASSLSLRGQGGDT. From start to end, the CDR3 is CASSLSLRGQGGDTQYF. The whole variable domain, filled in from reference TRBV7-3 and TRBJ2-3, reads GAGVSQTPSNKVTEKGKYVELRCDPISGHTALYWYRQSLGQGPEFLIYFQGTGAADDSGLPNDRFFAVRPEGSVSTLKIQRTERGDSAVYLCASSLSLRGQGGDTQYFGPGTRLTVL.

As for this clone: The read halts 3 residues ahead of the CDR3 end, with the missing end drawn from the germline J gene. The V call is TRBV7-9, the J call TRBJ2-3; D possibly corresponds to TRBD1 (6 bases). V lost 8 bases, J lost 4 bases, and 13 bases lay in between. Germline assignment: CDR1 SEHNR and CDR2 FQNEAQ (reference sequence). This CDR3 spans 13 amino acids. CDR3 DNA (partial): TGTGCCAGCCGTCCTACAGGGTCAGATACG. Translation gives CASRPTGSDT. The entire CDR3 protein is CASRPTGSDTQYF.

About this clone itself: The read finishes 3 residues shy of the CDR3 end, and the germline J gene is used to complete it. The J gene is TRBJ1-2, the V gene TRBV7-2; weak D call: TRBD1 (5 bases). The CDR3 runs to 15 residues. Per germline, CDR1 SGHTA and CDR2 FQGNSA. Here the CDR3 reads CASSSWGGWGDTYTF. CDR3 DNA (partial): TGTGCCAGCAGTTCCTGGGGGGGGTGGGGAGATACC.

Concerning this clone: The read ends 3 residues early relative to the CDR3; the germline J gene fills the gap. The chain employs TRBV19 and TRBJ1-2; D not resolved. Germline values: CDR1 LNHDA, CDR2 SQIVND (reference sequence). The CDR3 has 11 residues. V was trimmed by 5 bases and J by 4 bases, leaving 5 bases between them. CDR3 DNA (partial): TGTGCCAGTAGTCACAGCTATGGC. Protein: CASSHSYG. The CDR3 in full is CASSHSYGYTF.

On this clone itself: The read ends 3 residues before the CDR3 terminus; that terminus is restored from the germline J gene. The chain carries TRBV20-1 and TRBJ2-1, with D possibly being TRBD1 (5 bases). Germline CDR1 DFQATT, CDR2 SNEGSKA (reference sequence). Trimming stripped 1 base from V and 4 bases from J, with 14 bases between. The length of the CDR3 is 15 residues. The covered CDR3 bases are TGCAGTGCTAGAGGAGGAATAGGGGCTTACAATGAG. Translated: CSARGGIGAYNE. The whole CDR3 sequence is CSARGGIGAYNEQFF.

As concerns this clone: With the read ending 3 residues before the CDR3 end, the germline J gene is used to fill in that end. V usage is TRBV28 and J usage is TRBJ1-4; D remains ambiguous. The V and J ends lost 6 bases and 7 bases respectively, with 18 bases between them. The length of the CDR3 is 15 residues. Germline values: CDR1 MDHEN, CDR2 SYDVKM. The chain's CDR3 is CASSSSGVLGEKLFF. The sequenced part of the CDR3 DNA is TGTGCCAGCAGCTCTTCCGGGGTATTGGGTGAAAAA.

As concerns this clone: The missing CDR3 end, 3 residues past where the read stops, is filled in from the germline J gene. The rearrangement joins TRBV19 to TRBJ2-1; D is possibly TRBD2 (5 bases). The CDR3 runs 16 residues. Between the trimmed V and J ends, which lost 2 bases and 2 bases, there was a span of 13 bases. The germline CDR1 and CDR2 sequences are LNHDA and SQIVND (reference sequence). CDR3 bases read: TGTGCCAGTAGTATATCGAACGGGGTGACCTACAATGAG. Its protein product is CASSISNGVTYNE. The CDR3, in full, reads CASSISNGVTYNEQFF. Supplemented by reference TRBV19 and TRBJ2-1, the full variable domain reads DGGITQSPKYLFRKEGQNVTLSCEQNLNHDAMYWYRQDPGQGLRLIYYSQIVNDFQKGDIAEGYSVSREKKESFPLTVTSAQKNPTAFYLCASSISNGVTYNEQFFGPGTRLTVL.

In the case of this clone: Sequencing ends 3 residues short of the CDR3 end; the germline J gene provides the rest. The rearrangement joins TRBV2 to TRBJ1-4; the match to TRBD1 covers 8 bases. The CDR3 is 16 amino acids. The germline V gene has CDR1 SNHLY and CDR2 FYNNEI. V lost 8 bases and J lost 2; bases outside the gene matches: 10. The sequenced part of the CDR3 DNA is TGTGCCAGCCAAGGCAGGGGGCTGGCGACTAATGAAAAA. Amino acid sequence: CASQGRGLATNEK. The whole CDR3 region reads CASQGRGLATNEKLFF.

Of note for this clone: Read sequence stops 3 residues before the CDR3 end, and the germline J gene provides the missing end. This chain connects TRBV18 to TRBJ2-3; D remains unclear. The CDR3 consists of 14 residues. CDR1 is KGHSH, CDR2 LQKENI, per germline. The DNA read from the CDR3 is TGTGCCAGCTCACCCAATTCAGGCAATCAGCCG. Protein product: CASSPNSGNQP. The full CDR3 sequence reads CASSPNSGNQPQYF.

In regard to this clone: The read terminates 3 residues before the CDR3 end, so the remaining end is supplied by the germline J gene. The V call is TRBV20-1, the J call TRBJ2-3; D is unclear. Per the germline V gene, CDR1 is DFQATT and CDR2 is SNEGSKA (reference sequence). The CDR3 totals 18 residues. The V end lost 1 base, the J end lost 0 bases, and 20 bases lay between the germline ends. The CDR3 here is CSARGIARSDLSTDTQYF. CDR3 DNA, as far as it was read: TGCAGTGCTAGAGGTATCGCAAGGTCCGACTTGAGCACAGATACG.

The part of the CDR3 DNA that was read is TGCAGTGCTGCCGGGACTGAAGATGGC. It codes for CSAAGTEDG. The CDR3 in full is CSAAGTEDGYTF. The chain combines TRBV20-1 with TRBJ1-2, with a tentative D call TRBD1 (5 bases). Coverage ceases 3 residues before the CDR3 finishes, and the germline J gene fills in the end. Germline V lookup: CDR1 DFQATT, CDR2 SNEGSKA (reference sequence). Trimming pared 5 bases from V and 6 bases from J, leaving 13 bases between. CDR3 length: 12 residues.

On this clone: The read finishes 3 residues shy of the CDR3 end, and the germline J gene is used to complete it. The chain recombines TRBV20-1 with TRBJ2-5; TRBD2 matches at 8 bases. The V and J ends lost 6 bases and 2 bases, in that order; junction bases with no gene match: 8. The CDR3 extends over 14 amino acids. CDR1 and CDR2 (germline): DFQATT, SNEGSKA (reference sequence). The CDR3 sequence is CSAYSGGTQETQYF. CDR3 DNA, as far as it was read: TGCAGTGCATACTCGGGGGGGACTCAAGAGACC.

Comment on this clone: The missing CDR3 end, 3 residues past where the read stops, is filled in from the germline J gene. The chain joins TRBV18 to TRBJ1-1; TRBD1 is a possible D gene (5 bases). The CDR3 extends over 15 amino acids. CDR1 is KGHSH, CDR2 LQKENI, per germline. V gave up 1 base and J gave up 0 bases, with 9 bases separating them. The CDR3 loop reads CASSPLTGMNTEAFF. Partial CDR3 DNA: TGTGCCAGCTCACCACTAACAGGAATGAACACTGAA.

As concerns this clone: The CDR3 extends 3 residues past the end of the read, so its final part is completed from the germline J gene. The rearrangement links TRBV20-1 to TRBJ1-1; D might be TRBD1 (5 bases). V was shortened by 0 bases and J by 4 bases, with 9 bases between the two germline ends. Germline loops: CDR1 DFQATT, CDR2 SNEGSKA (reference sequence). The length of the CDR3 is 13 residues. The CDR3 DNA, read in part, is TGCAGTGCTAGAGATGTCAGGGCCACTGAA. It encodes CSARDVRATE. The full CDR3 reads CSARDVRATEAFF.

With respect to this clone: The CDR3 end falls 3 residues outside the read, so it is completed with the germline J gene. V gene TRBV19 combines with J gene TRBJ2-2, with D possibly being TRBD1 (6 bases). This CDR3 spans 14 amino acids. Germline V CDR1 and CDR2: LNHDA, SQIVND (reference sequence). Here the CDR3 reads CASSRDTLGEKLFF. Incomplete CDR3 DNA: TGTGCCAGTAGTAGGGACACCCTGGGGGAAAAG.

On this clone itself: The CDR3 end falls 3 residues outside the read, so it is completed with the germline J gene. The J gene is TRBJ2-2, the V gene TRBV19, with D perhaps matching TRBD1 (7 bases). The CDR3 consists of 15 residues. The germline gives CDR1 LNHDA, CDR2 SQIVND (reference sequence). The sequenced part of the CDR3 DNA is TGTGCCAGTACCGATGCGACCAGGGGGGATGAAAAG. Translated, it gives CASTDATRGDEK. The CDR3 in its entirety is CASTDATRGDEKLFF.